This section outlines one T cell receptor beta chain sequence together with its context. The target antigen is unknown. V lost 1 base and J 12 bases, leaving 16 bases between the germline ends. This CDR3 comprises 13 residues. In germline, CDR1 is MGHDK, CDR2 SYGVNS. Clones were read by immunoSEQ multiplex PCR, and TCRdb kept only the in-frame ones, dropping some. This sample has over 30,000 clones, with 85% to 90% found just once. This entry comes from a study of a mutant IDH1 vaccine in newly diagnosed glioma. Across the study: Treated patients, averaging around 40 years, were 62.5% male and about 38% female. Therapy received beforehand was radiotherapy, temozolomide, or both, with most patients given both. Study-wide findings and caveats: Pseudoprogression seemed unrelated to changes in top peripheral T cell clonotypes.

Noted time point: week 47, end of study. Vaccinated patients received 300 ug of mutant IDH1 20-mer peptide per dose, with topical imiquimod. The clonotype was recovered from a woman between 25 and 40 years old with glioma. The chain carries TRBV25-1 and TRBJ2-7; a possible D gene is TRBD1 (6 bases). The sample here was PBMCs, taken from a glioma patient whose treatment included an IDH1 peptide vaccine. CDR3 protein: CASSEWGRTWPYF. As DNA, the CDR3 is TGTGCCAGCAGTGAATGGGGGCGCACCTGGCCGTACTTC.